One and the same sample provided the 29 T cell receptor beta chains below, sequenced in a study of graft-versus-host responses after intestinal transplantation. Antigen specificity for these receptors is unknown. Sequencing was performed with immunoSEQ multiplex PCR; in TCRdb, only in-frame clones are kept and a portion is missing. The sample has 90,000 to 150,000 clones; roughly 96% are singletons. Specimen: unstimulated CD8+ T cells sorted from spleen or lymph node cells, collected before intestinal transplant. The receptors derive from a human donor who received an intestinal transplant.

Here the CDR3 DNA reads TGTGCCAGCAGTTATCAGGGGGCCTACGAGCAGTACTTC. It yields the protein CASSYQGAYEQYF. The chain is built from TRBV28 and TRBJ2-7, with 7 bases identical to TRBD1. Trimming at V came to 4 bases and at J to 2 bases, leaving 2 bases not matched to a gene. The CDR3 sequence is 13 residues long. Germline-derived CDR1 and CDR2 are MDHEN and SYDVKM.

The chain couples TRBV5-6 to TRBJ2-1, with 11 bases identical to TRBD2. The germline V gene has CDR1 SGHDT and CDR2 YYEEEE. The CDR3 sequence is 18 residues long. Trimming removed 0 bases from V and 2 bases from J; junction bases left unmatched: 7. As DNA, the CDR3 is TGTGCCAGCAGCTTGGGGTTAGGGACTAGCGGACCCTACAATGAGCAGTTCTTC. Its protein is CASSLGLGTSGPYNEQFF.

V usage is TRBV4-1 and J usage is TRBJ2-1; TRBD1 might be the D (5 bases). Germline CDR1 MGHRA, CDR2 YSYEKL. The CDR3 extends over 13 amino acids. The ends were cut back, 1 base at V and 6 bases at J, with 7 bases in the middle. DNA for the CDR3: TGCGCCAGCAGCCAAGCAGGGATCAATGAGCAGTTCTTC. It specifies CASSQAGINEQFF.

This chain uses TRBV7-3 with TRBJ2-5; 8 positions match TRBD1. Judging by the DNA end, TRBJ2-7 fits better; the J call may be wrong. The CDR3 runs to 13 residues. Germline V lookup: CDR1 SGHTA, CDR2 FQGTGA. CDR3 loop: CASSIGQGYEQYF. Written as DNA, the CDR3 is TGTGCCAGCAGCATCGGACAGGGCTACGAGCAGTACTTC.

This sequence joins TRBV27 and TRBJ2-4; TRBD2 aligns across 11 bases. J lost 8 bases, V lost 4 bases, and 7 bases had no gene match. The CDR3 runs to 15 residues. Germline loops: CDR1 MNHEY, CDR2 SMNVEV (reference sequence). For the CDR3, the DNA is TGTGCCAGCAGTTCACTAGCGGGAGTTCGTGACATTCAGTACTTC. Translated: CASSSLAGVRDIQYF.

The J gene is TRBJ2-3, the V gene TRBV7-9; 11 bases are a match to TRBD2. V was pared by 0 bases and J by 6 bases, with 11 bases of the junction left unmatched. Germline CDR1 reads SEHNR; CDR2 reads FQNEAQ (reference sequence). This CDR3 is built from 18 residues. The CDR3: CASSLAFPSGRSGDTQYF. The CDR3 nucleotides are TGTGCCAGCAGCTTAGCGTTCCCTAGCGGGAGGTCTGGGGATACGCAGTATTTT.

The chain carries TRBV12-2 and TRBJ2-7; the table's D call, TRBD1, was not checked against the DNA. TRBV12-2 is a documented pseudogene. This CDR3 is 20 amino acids long. The CDR3 sequence: CASRSHPPRQGWGQSYEQYF. Here the CDR3 DNA reads TGTGCAAGTCGCTCCCACCCCCCTCGGCAGGGCTGGGGCCAGAGCTACGAGCAGTACTTC.

This clone is a singleton in its sample. The chain combines TRBV4-2 with TRBJ2-1, with 16 bases identical to TRBD2. V gave up 3 bases and J gave up 9 bases; unmatched junction bases: 8. Germline V gene lookup returns CDR1 LGHNA and CDR2 YNFKEQ. This CDR3 region has 17 residues. CDR3 loop: CASSHQGLAGGPVEQFF. The CDR3 coding sequence is TGTGCCAGCAGCCATCAGGGACTAGCGGGAGGGCCGGTTGAGCAGTTCTTC.

The V and J genes are TRBV7-6 and TRBJ1-1; no firm D call. There are 12 residues in the CDR3. Germline V gene data show CDR1 as SGHVS and CDR2 as FNYEAQ. Trimming took 5 bases from V and 1 from J, leaving 5 bases between them. In DNA, the CDR3 is TGTGCCAGCAGCCGGGGGAACACTGAAGCTTTCTTT. It is translated as CASSRGNTEAFF.

This chain connects TRBV15 to TRBJ1-1; perhaps TRBD1 as D (6 bases). The CDR3 is 14 residues long. Looked up from germline, CDR1 is LNHNV and CDR2 is YYDKDF (reference sequence). The germline V and J ends were trimmed by 2 bases and 6 bases, with 13 bases remaining between them. The CDR3: CATSRSGVRAEAFF. The CDR3 bases are TGTGCCACCAGCAGATCAGGGGTGAGGGCTGAAGCTTTCTTT.

The V and J genes are TRBV9 and TRBJ2-2; tentative D call: TRBD2 (6 bases). Trimming took off 0 bases at V and 0 bases at J, with 12 bases between the two ends. The CDR3 spans 17 residues. In germline, CDR1 is SGDLS, CDR2 YYNGEE. The CDR3 region is CASSVARTSSNTGELFF. Written as DNA, the CDR3 is TGTGCCAGCAGCGTAGCTCGCACTAGCTCGAACACCGGGGAGCTGTTTTTT. Looking up the rest from reference TRBV9 and TRBJ2-2 gives the full variable domain: DSGVTQTPKHLITATGQRVTLRCSPRSGDLSVYWYQQSLDQGLQFLIQYYNGEERAKGNILERFSAQQFPDLHSELNLSSLELGDSALYFCASSVARTSSNTGELFFGEGSRLTVL.

The rearrangement links TRBV7-6 to TRBJ1-1, with D possibly TRBD1 on 6 matching bases. Trimming cost V 3 bases and J 1 base, with 6 bases left between them. From germline, CDR1 is SGHVS and CDR2 FNYEAQ. The CDR3 extends over 13 amino acids. The CDR3 DNA reads TGTGCCAGCAGCTTGGGACAGAACACTGAAGCTTTCTTT. As protein: CASSLGQNTEAFF. Variable domain in full (rest from reference TRBV7-6 and TRBJ1-1): GAGVSQSPRYKVTKRGQDVALRCDPISGHVSLYWYRQALGQGPEFLTYFNYEAQQDKSGLPNDRFSAERPEGSISTLTIQRTEQRDSAMYRCASSLGQNTEAFFGQGTRLTVV.

The V call is TRBV4-2, the J call TRBJ1-3; D gene uncertain. The CDR3 contains 18 residues. The V gene's germline CDR1 is LGHNA and CDR2 YNFKEQ. V lost 1 base to trimming and J lost 1 base, with 17 bases between them. The CDR3 loop reads CASSQVYFQTISGNTIYF. In nucleotides, the CDR3 is TGTGCCAGCAGCCAAGTTTATTTCCAGACTATATCTGGAAACACCATATATTTT.

The chain combines TRBV2 with TRBJ1-5; 7 positions match TRBD1. The CDR3 covers 16 residues. V shed 8 bases and J 0 bases; nucleotides not matched to a gene: 10. Germline V gene data show CDR1 as SNHLY and CDR2 as FYNNEI. The CDR3 DNA sequence: TGTGCCAGCCAGGGGGAGAGGGGCTATAGCAATCAGCCCCAGCATTTT. It translates to CASQGERGYSNQPQHF.

The genes are TRBV28 and TRBJ1-6, with D tentatively TRBD1 (5 bases). This CDR3 spans 17 amino acids. Germline V lookup: CDR1 MDHEN, CDR2 SYDVKM. The germline V and J ends were trimmed by 0 bases and 0 bases, with 9 bases remaining between them. CDR3 loop: CASSLCGGGSYNSPLHF. CDR3 in DNA: TGTGCCAGCAGTTTATGCGGTGGGGGCTCCTATAATTCACCCCTCCACTTT.

This clone was counted once. The chain uses TRBV29-1 and TRBJ2-5; D is uncertain. Germline CDR1 reads SQVTM; CDR2 reads ANQGSEA. V lost 5 bases and J 5 bases, leaving 9 bases between the germline ends. The CDR3 is made up of 11 amino acids. As DNA, the CDR3 is TGCAGCGTTCCCCTTGGGGAGACCCAGTACTTC. It translates to CSVPLGETQYF. The full variable domain, rest sourced from reference TRBV29-1 and TRBJ2-5, is SAVISQKPSRDICQRGTSLTIQCQVDSQVTMMFWYRQQPGQSLTLIATANQGSEATYESGFVIDKFPISRPNLTFSTLTVSNMSPEDSSIYLCSVPLGETQYFGPGTRLLVL.

This chain links TRBV4-3 with TRBJ1-1; D not resolved. V lost 0 bases and J lost 3, with 8 bases in between. Germline V gives CDR1 LGHNA, CDR2 YSLEER. There are 14 residues in the CDR3. Written as DNA, the CDR3 is TGCGCCAGCAGCCAAGATAAGGGATACACTGAAGCTTTCTTT. Its protein is CASSQDKGYTEAFF.

The chain employs TRBV9 and TRBJ2-5; 7 nucleotides align to TRBD1. The J call may be incorrect, as the DNA end agrees better with TRBJ2-7. Germline V gene sequence: CDR1 SGDLS, CDR2 YYNGEE. The CDR3 spans 15 residues. The CDR3 protein is CASSVEGTDTYEQYF. CDR3 nucleotide sequence: TGTGCCAGCAGCGTAGAAGGGACAGACACCTACGAGCAGTACTTC.

This clone is a singleton in its sample. This chain joins TRBV7-9 and TRBJ2-3, with D possibly being TRBD2 (5 bases). Trimming removed 2 bases from V and 3 bases from J, with 12 bases in between. The CDR3 runs 15 residues. CDR1 is SEHNR, CDR2 FQNEAQ, per germline (reference sequence). CDR3: CASSLFSGRTDTQYF. The CDR3, as DNA: TGTGCCAGCAGCTTATTCAGTGGGAGAACAGATACGCAGTATTTT.

This chain links TRBV28 with TRBJ1-5; no clear D. The V gene lost 4 bases and the J gene lost 0 bases, with 13 bases spanning the gap. Germline assignment: CDR1 MDHEN and CDR2 SYDVKM. The CDR3 extends over 16 amino acids. CDR3 DNA: TGTGCCAGCAGTTCGTACCGGGAATATAGCAATCAGCCCCAGCATTTT. Residues: CASSSYREYSNQPQHF. Drawing the rest from reference TRBV28 and TRBJ1-5, the complete variable domain is DVKVTQSSRYLVKRTGEKVFLECVQDMDHENMFWYRQDPGLGLRLIYFSYDVKMKEKGDIPEGYSVSREKKERFSLILESASTNQTSMYLCASSSYREYSNQPQHFGDGTRLSIL.

The V gene is TRBV7-8, the J gene TRBJ2-5, with a possible D match to TRBD2 (6 bases). Trimming left V 0 bases short and J 5 bases short, with 13 bases between. The germline gives CDR1 SGHVS, CDR2 FQNEAQ. The CDR3 runs to 15 residues. The CDR3 loop is CASSLARESRETQYF. CDR3 coding DNA: TGTGCCAGCAGCTTAGCCCGGGAGAGCCGGGAGACCCAGTACTTC.

In DNA, the CDR3 is TGTGCCAGTAGTCTACGGACACGGGACGGCTACACCTTC. Protein product: CASSLRTRDGYTF. V is TRBV19 and J is TRBJ1-2; D may be TRBD1 (5 bases). The CDR3 has 13 amino acids. CDR1 and CDR2 from the germline V gene are LNHDA and SQIVND (reference sequence). The V end lost 5 bases, the J end lost 8 bases, and 15 bases lay between the germline ends.

This chain connects TRBV2 to TRBJ2-2; tentative D call: TRBD1 (6 bases). The V and J ends lost 6 bases and 4 bases respectively, with 15 bases between them. The CDR3 is 15 amino acids. Germline lookup yields CDR1 SNHLY and CDR2 FYNNEI. The CDR3 sequence is CASSAPGQTTGELFF. CDR3 sequence (DNA): TGTGCCAGCAGCGCTCCCGGACAGACCACCGGGGAGCTGTTTTTT.

Worth noting for this clone: Other DNA variants within this sample encode the same CDR3. The rearrangement uses TRBV2 and TRBJ2-5; the match to TRBD1 covers 9 bases. The CDR3 extends over 14 amino acids. Germline CDR1 SNHLY, CDR2 FYNNEI. Trimming took 4 bases from V and 5 from J; bases not matched to a gene: 5. This chain's CDR3 is CASSGTGAGETQYF. The CDR3 DNA is TGTGCCAGCAGTGGGACAGGGGCTGGGGAGACCCAGTACTTC. Full variable domain (rest looked up from reference TRBV2 and TRBJ2-5): EPEVTQTPSHQVTQMGQEVILRCVPISNHLYFYWYRQILGQKVEFLVSFYNNEISEKSEIFDDQFSVERPDGSNFTLKIRSTKLEDSAMYFCASSGTGAGETQYFGPGTRLLVL.

This chain joins TRBV7-8 and TRBJ1-1; D is unclear. Trimming took 5 bases from V and 1 from J, leaving 8 bases between them. This CDR3 is built from 13 residues. Per the germline V gene, CDR1 is SGHVS and CDR2 is FQNEAQ. The CDR3 loop reads CASSGGSNTEAFF. The CDR3 nucleotides read TGTGCCAGCAGCGGCGGATCGAACACTGAAGCTTTCTTT.

The rearrangement joins TRBV28 to TRBJ2-7, with TRBD2 identical over 7 bases. The CDR3 is made up of 16 amino acids. The germline V gene encodes CDR1 MDHEN and CDR2 SYDVKM. The ends lost 5 bases at V and 4 bases at J; junction bases unmatched: 14. CDR3 amino acids: CASSGFGREFQYEQYF. CDR3 DNA sequence: TGTGCCAGCAGTGGCTTTGGGCGGGAGTTTCAGTACGAGCAGTACTTC.

The J gene is TRBJ2-1, the V gene TRBV19; D gene uncertain. CDR1 is LNHDA and CDR2 is SQIVND in the germline V gene (reference sequence). The CDR3 has 15 residues. Deletions cut 5 bases from V and 0 bases from J, with 11 bases between. CDR3 bases: TGTGCCAGTAGTTTCCGAGGTCGCTCCTACAATGAGCAGTTCTTC. Encoded protein: CASSFRGRSYNEQFF.

This clone was picked up one time. The V call is TRBV7-6, the J call TRBJ2-6, with TRBD2 identical over 9 bases. The CDR3 spans 18 residues. V dropped 5 bases and J dropped 0; count of bases not matched to a gene: 8. In germline, CDR1 is SGHVS, CDR2 FNYEAQ. The CDR3 spells CASSKWAGGISGANVLTF. The CDR3 DNA sequence: TGTGCCAGCAGCAAATGGGCGGGGGGGATCTCTGGGGCCAACGTCCTGACTTTC.

This sequence joins TRBV7-9 and TRBJ2-2; no clear D gene. With 5 bases removed from V and 7 bases from J, the gap between germline ends came to 8 bases. Germline V CDR1 and CDR2: SEHNR, FQNEAQ (reference sequence). The CDR3 totals 12 residues. The CDR3 DNA reads TGTGCCAGCAGCGCGTCTGTCGGGGAGCTGTTTTTT. This codes for CASSASVGELFF.